This entry describes one T cell receptor (beta chain). The CDR3 length is 13 residues. Trimming removed 5 bases at V and 6 bases at J, with 11 bases between. Per the germline V gene, CDR1 is SGHNT and CDR2 is YENEEA. Time point given: peripheral blood 6 weeks after treatment start. Patients had urothelial carcinoma that was locally advanced or metastatic. The study collected 1 to 8 samples per patient, pretreatment and on-treatment. This specimen comes from a study of PD-L1 blockade in urothelial cancer. Overall study context: Male sex and bladder-origin urothelial cancer characterized about 85% of the 29 patients. Earlier, patients had received 0 to 3 chemotherapy regimens.

The protocol was immunoSEQ multiplex PCR, while the TCRdb copy is restricted to in-frame clones and leaves out a portion. The table shows approximately 93,000 clones, with over 80% occurring only once. This sequence originates from a man aged 65-85 years with urothelial cancer. This sequence joins TRBV11-3 and TRBJ2-4, with a possible D match to TRBD2 (6 bases). The specimen was PBMCs, collected around atezolizumab (anti-PD-L1) treatment. CDR3 region: CASSLGGANIQYF. The CDR3 region has the DNA TGTGCCAGCAGCCTGGGCGGGGCAAACATTCAGTACTTC. Together with reference TRBV11-3 and TRBJ2-4, the CDR3 gives the full variable domain: EAGVVQSPRYKIIEKKQPVAFWCNPISGHNTLYWYLQNLGQGPELLIRYENEEAVDDSQLPKDRFSAERLKGVDSTLKIQPAELGDSAVYLCASSLGGANIQYFGAGTRLSVL.